The rows below give T cell receptor beta chains drawn from one sample of a study of CD8 T cells in ankylosing spondylitis. TCRdb re-analysed the 5' RACE reads in MiXCR, keeping a single row per CDR3 protein. The data contain around 390,000 distinct CDR3 sequences, approximately 20% of them seen just once; the ten biggest clones take up 15% to 20%. The sequenced sample consisted of blood, either unsorted or a sorted T cell fraction (not recorded which). The receptors shown here come from a male donor with ankylosing spondylitis. Each CDR3 is given with its conserved first and last residue. A D gene is named only where the DNA matches it firmly. Size is omitted from some rows. Given values are once, few, many or a class for expanded clones.

clone size: .
J gene: TRBJ1-4
D gene: TRBD1
V gene: TRBV7-2
CDR3 protein: CASSQDRGHEKLFF
CDR3 DNA: TGTGCCAGCAGCCAGGACAGGGGCCATGAAAAACTGTTTTTT

clone size: few
J gene: TRBJ2-7
D gene: TRBD1
V gene: TRBV19
CDR3 protein: CASSIPTGGEQYF
CDR3 DNA: TGTGCCAGTAGTATCCCGACAGGGGGCGAGCAGTACTTC

clone size: .
J gene: TRBJ2-3
D gene: TRBD1
V gene: TRBV7-9
CDR3 protein: CASSTRQGSTVSTQYF
CDR3 DNA: TGTGCCAGCAGCACCCGACAGGGCTCAACCGTTAGTACGCAGTATTTT

clone size: .
J gene: TRBJ2-1
D gene: TRBD1
V gene: TRBV28
CDR3 protein: CASTQPRTGDNEQFF
CDR3 DNA: TGTGCCAGCACCCAACCCCGGACAGGGGACAATGAGCAGTTCTTC

clone size: few
J gene: TRBJ1-2
D gene: .
V gene: TRBV29-1
CDR3 protein: CSAGGEGGGRYYGYTF
CDR3 DNA: TGCAGCGCCGGCGGGGAGGGGGGAGGTCGGTACTATGGCTACACCTTC

clone size: few
J gene: TRBJ1-3
D gene: TRBD1
V gene: TRBV5-1
CDR3 protein: CASSYGQGPGNTIYF
CDR3 DNA: TGCGCCAGCAGCTATGGACAGGGCCCTGGAAACACCATATATTTT

clone size: few
J gene: TRBJ1-2
D gene: .
V gene: TRBV5-5
CDR3 protein: CASSLRAGEGYTF
CDR3 DNA: TGTGCCAGCAGCTTGCGCGCGGGCGAAGGCTACACCTTC

clone size: few
J gene: TRBJ2-7
D gene: TRBD2
V gene: TRBV28
CDR3 protein: CASMASGYEQYF
CDR3 DNA: TGTGCCAGCATGGCTAGCGGGTACGAGCAGTACTTC

clone size: .
J gene: TRBJ2-3
D gene: .
V gene: TRBV5-1
CDR3 protein: CASSWGGLADTQYF
CDR3 DNA: TGCGCCAGCAGCTGGGGCGGGTTGGCAGATACGCAGTATTTT

clone size: few
J gene: TRBJ2-3
D gene: .
V gene: TRBV18
CDR3 protein: CASSQLAGELDTQYF
CDR3 DNA: TGTGCCAGCTCACAACTAGCTGGAGAATTGGATACGCAGTATTTT

clone size: few
J gene: TRBJ2-5
D gene: TRBD2
V gene: TRBV14
CDR3 protein: CASSQGTSVQETQYF
CDR3 DNA: TGTGCCAGCAGCCAAGGGACTAGCGTCCAAGAGACCCAGTACTTC

clone size: .
J gene: TRBJ2-2
D gene: .
V gene: TRBV27
CDR3 protein: CASSFKSRLVPGELFF
CDR3 DNA: TGTGCCAGCAGTTTCAAATCTCGGCTAGTCCCCGGGGAGCTGTTTTTT

clone size: few
J gene: TRBJ2-7
D gene: TRBD1
V gene: TRBV29-1
CDR3 protein: CSGRDSTYEQYF
CDR3 DNA: TGCAGTGGACGGGACAGCACCTACGAGCAGTACTTC

clone size: .
J gene: TRBJ2-5
D gene: .
V gene: TRBV11-2
CDR3 protein: CASSLAGHKEEETQYF
CDR3 DNA: TGTGCCAGCAGCTTAGCGGGTCACAAGGAGGAGGAGACCCAGTACTTC

clone size: few
J gene: TRBJ2-5
D gene: .
V gene: TRBV20-1
CDR3 protein: CSGRVGNYQETQYF
CDR3 DNA: TGCAGTGGAAGGGTAGGAAACTATCAAGAGACCCAGTACTTC

clone size: few
J gene: TRBJ1-1
D gene: .
V gene: TRBV18
CDR3 protein: CASSQEQKNTEAFF
CDR3 DNA: TGTGCCAGCTCACAGGAACAGAAGAACACTGAAGCTTTCTTT

clone size: .
J gene: TRBJ2-1
D gene: TRBD1
V gene: TRBV4-3
CDR3 protein: CASSQDRQGSSYNEQFF
CDR3 DNA: TGCGCCAGCAGCCAGGACCGACAGGGAAGCTCCTACAATGAGCAGTTCTTC

clone size: once
J gene: TRBJ2-3
D gene: .
V gene: TRBV5-1
CDR3 protein: CATGRDLGTDTQYF
CDR3 DNA: TGCGCCACGGGGCGGGACCTCGGCACAGATACGCAGTATTTT

clone size: .
J gene: TRBJ1-5
D gene: .
V gene: TRBV28
CDR3 protein: CASSMLGFQDGQPQHF
CDR3 DNA: TGTGCCAGCAGTATGTTGGGTTTTCAAGACGGTCAGCCCCAGCATTTT

clone size: .
J gene: TRBJ2-3
D gene: TRBD2
V gene: TRBV4-3
CDR3 protein: CASSQLAGGHSDTQYF
CDR3 DNA: TGCGCCAGCAGCCAGTTAGCGGGAGGGCATTCAGATACGCAGTATTTT

clone size: .
J gene: TRBJ2-7
D gene: TRBD2
V gene: TRBV12-3/TRBV12-4
CDR3 protein: CASSKRTSGSYEQYF
CDR3 DNA: TGTGCCAGCAGCAAACGGACTAGCGGGAGCTACGAGCAGTACTTC